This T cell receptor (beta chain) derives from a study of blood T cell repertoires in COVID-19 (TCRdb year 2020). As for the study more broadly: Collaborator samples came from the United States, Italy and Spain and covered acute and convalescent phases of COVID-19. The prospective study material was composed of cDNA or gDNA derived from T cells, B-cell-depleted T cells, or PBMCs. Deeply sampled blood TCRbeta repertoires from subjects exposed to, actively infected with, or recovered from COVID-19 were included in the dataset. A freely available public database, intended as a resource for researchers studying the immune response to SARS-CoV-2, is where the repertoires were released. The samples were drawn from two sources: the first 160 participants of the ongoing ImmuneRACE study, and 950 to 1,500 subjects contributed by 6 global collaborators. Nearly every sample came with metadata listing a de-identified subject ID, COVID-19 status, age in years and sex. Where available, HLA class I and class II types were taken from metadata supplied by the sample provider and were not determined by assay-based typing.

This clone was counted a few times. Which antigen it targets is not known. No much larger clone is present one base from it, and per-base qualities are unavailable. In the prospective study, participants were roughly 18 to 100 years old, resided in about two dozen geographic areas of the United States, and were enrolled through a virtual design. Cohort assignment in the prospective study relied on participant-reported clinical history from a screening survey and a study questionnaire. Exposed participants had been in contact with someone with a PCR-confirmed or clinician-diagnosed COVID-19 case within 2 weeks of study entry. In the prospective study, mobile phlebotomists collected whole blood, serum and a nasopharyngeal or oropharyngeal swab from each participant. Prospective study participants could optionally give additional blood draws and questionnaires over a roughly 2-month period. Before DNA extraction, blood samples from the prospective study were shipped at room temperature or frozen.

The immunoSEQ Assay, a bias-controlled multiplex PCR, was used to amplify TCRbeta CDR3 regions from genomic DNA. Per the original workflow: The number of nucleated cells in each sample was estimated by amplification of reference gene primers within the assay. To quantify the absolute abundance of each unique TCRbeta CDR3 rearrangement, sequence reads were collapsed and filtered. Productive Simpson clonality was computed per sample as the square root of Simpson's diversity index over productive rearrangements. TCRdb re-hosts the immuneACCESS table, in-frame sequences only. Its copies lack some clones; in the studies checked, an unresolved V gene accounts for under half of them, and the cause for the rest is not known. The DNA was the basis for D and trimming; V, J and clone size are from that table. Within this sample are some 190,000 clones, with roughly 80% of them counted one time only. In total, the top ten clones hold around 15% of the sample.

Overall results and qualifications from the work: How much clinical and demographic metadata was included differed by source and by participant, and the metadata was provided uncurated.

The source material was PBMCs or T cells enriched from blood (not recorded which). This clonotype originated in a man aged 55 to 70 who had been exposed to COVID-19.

CDR3 reads: CASSVGQDGNTIYF. The base sequence is TGTGCCAGCAGCGTAGGCCAGGATGGCAACACCATATATTTT. The chain uses TRBV9 and TRBJ1-3; the D gene assignment is ambiguous. For CDR1 and CDR2, the germline V gene lists SGDLS and YYNGEE. V is cut by 0 bases and J by 7 bases, and the space between the germline ends is 11 bases. Spanning cysteine to phenylalanine, the CDR3 consists of 14 amino acids. Of the read, only the CDR3 DNA is kept; its 42 bases are in frame from base 1.